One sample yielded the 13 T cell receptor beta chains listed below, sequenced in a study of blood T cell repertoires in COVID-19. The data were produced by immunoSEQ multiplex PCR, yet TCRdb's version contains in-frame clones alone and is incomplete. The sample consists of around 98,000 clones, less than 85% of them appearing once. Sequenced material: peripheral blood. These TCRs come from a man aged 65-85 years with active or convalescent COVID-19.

The CDR3: CATSPPMGGYTEAFF. CDR3 DNA sequence: TGTGCCACCAGCCCTCCAATGGGGGGATACACTGAAGCTTTCTTT. This sequence joins TRBV15 and TRBJ1-1, with D perhaps matching TRBD1 (5 bases). Germline values: CDR1 LNHNV, CDR2 YYDKDF (reference sequence). The CDR3 has 15 residues. V was cut by 5 bases and J by 3 bases, with 16 bases left in between.

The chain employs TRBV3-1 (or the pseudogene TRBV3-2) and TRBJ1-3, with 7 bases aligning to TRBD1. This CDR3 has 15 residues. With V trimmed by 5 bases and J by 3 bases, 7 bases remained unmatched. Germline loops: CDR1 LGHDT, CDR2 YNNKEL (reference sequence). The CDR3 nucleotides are TGTGCCAGCAGCTCATCGTGGACAGGTGGAAACACCATATATTTT. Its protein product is CASSSSWTGGNTIYF.

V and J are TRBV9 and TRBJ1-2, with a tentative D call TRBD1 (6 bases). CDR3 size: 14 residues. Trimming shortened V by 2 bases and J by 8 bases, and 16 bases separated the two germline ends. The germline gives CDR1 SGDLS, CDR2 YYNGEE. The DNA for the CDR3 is TGTGCCAGCAGCGTTCGCAGGGGATCGAGGGGCTACACCTTC. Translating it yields CASSVRRGSRGYTF. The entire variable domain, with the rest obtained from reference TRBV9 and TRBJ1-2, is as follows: DSGVTQTPKHLITATGQRVTLRCSPRSGDLSVYWYQQSLDQGLQFLIQYYNGEERAKGNILERFSAQQFPDLHSELNLSSLELGDSALYFCASSVRRGSRGYTFGSGTRLTVV.

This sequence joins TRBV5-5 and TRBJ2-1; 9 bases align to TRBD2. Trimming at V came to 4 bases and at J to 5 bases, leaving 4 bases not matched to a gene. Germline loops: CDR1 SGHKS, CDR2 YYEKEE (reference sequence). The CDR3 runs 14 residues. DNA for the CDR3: TGTGCCAGCAGCAAATTAGCGGGGGACAATGAGCAGTTCTTC. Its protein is CASSKLAGDNEQFF.

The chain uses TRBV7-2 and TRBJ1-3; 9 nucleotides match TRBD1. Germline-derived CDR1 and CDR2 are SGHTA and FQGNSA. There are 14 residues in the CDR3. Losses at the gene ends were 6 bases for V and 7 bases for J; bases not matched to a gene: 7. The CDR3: CASRPTGGENTIYF. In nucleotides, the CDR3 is TGTGCCAGCAGACCTACAGGGGGCGAGAACACCATATATTTT.

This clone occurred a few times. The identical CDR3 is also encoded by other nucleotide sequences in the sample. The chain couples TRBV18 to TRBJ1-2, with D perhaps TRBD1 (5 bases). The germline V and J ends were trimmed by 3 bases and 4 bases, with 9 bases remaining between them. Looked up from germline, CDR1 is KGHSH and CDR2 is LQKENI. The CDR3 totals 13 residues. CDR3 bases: TGTGCCAGCTCACCCCTCGACAGCTATGGCTACACCTTC. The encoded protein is CASSPLDSYGYTF.

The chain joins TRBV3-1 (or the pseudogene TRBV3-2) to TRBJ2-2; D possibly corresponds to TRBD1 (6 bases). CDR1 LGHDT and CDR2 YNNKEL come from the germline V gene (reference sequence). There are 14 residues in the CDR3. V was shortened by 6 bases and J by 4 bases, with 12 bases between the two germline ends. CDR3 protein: CASSYREVTGELFF. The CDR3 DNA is TGTGCCAGCAGTTACAGGGAAGTCACCGGGGAGCTGTTTTTT.

CDR3 in amino acids: CSATGGYGYTF. The CDR3 nucleotides read TGCAGTGCTACCGGCGGCTATGGCTACACCTTC. The J gene is TRBJ1-2, the V gene TRBV20-1; D not certain. The CDR3 runs 11 residues. V lost 4 bases, J lost 4 bases, and 7 bases lay in between. The germline gives CDR1 DFQATT, CDR2 SNEGSKA (reference sequence).

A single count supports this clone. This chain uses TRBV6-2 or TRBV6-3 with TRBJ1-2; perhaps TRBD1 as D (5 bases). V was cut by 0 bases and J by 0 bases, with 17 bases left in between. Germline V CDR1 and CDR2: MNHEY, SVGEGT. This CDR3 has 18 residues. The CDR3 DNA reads TGTGCCAGCAGTTACTCGACGACAGTCTCTAATGCTAACTATGGCTACACCTTC. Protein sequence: CASSYSTTVSNANYGYTF.

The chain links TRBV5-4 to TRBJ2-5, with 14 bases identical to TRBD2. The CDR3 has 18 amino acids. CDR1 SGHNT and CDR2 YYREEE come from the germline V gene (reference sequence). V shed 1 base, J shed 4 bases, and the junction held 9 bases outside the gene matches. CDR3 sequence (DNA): TGTGCCAGCAGCTTGATGTCGACTAGCGGGGGGGCCGCAGAGACCCAGTACTTC. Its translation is CASSLMSTSGGAAETQYF.

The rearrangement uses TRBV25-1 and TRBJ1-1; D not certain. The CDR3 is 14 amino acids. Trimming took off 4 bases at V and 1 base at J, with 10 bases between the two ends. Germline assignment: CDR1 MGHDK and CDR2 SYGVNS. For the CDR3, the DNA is TGTGCCAGCAGTGCTTACGGGTCGAACACTGAAGCTTTCTTT. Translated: CASSAYGSNTEAFF.

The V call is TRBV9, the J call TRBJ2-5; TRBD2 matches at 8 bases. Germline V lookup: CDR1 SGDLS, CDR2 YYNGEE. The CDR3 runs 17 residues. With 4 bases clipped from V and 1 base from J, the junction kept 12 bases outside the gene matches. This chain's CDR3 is CASSSSGGRRIQETQYF. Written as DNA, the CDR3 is TGTGCCAGCAGCTCGAGCGGGGGCCGTCGAATCCAAGAGACCCAGTACTTC.

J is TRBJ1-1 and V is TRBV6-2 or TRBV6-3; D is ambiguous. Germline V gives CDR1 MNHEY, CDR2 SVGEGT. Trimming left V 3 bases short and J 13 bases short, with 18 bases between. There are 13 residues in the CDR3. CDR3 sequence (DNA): TGTGCCAGCAGTTATCCGAGTTGGTCTGTGAATTTCTTT. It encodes CASSYPSWSVNFF.